This is a list of T cell receptor beta chains from one sample in a study of shared clonotypes between healthy human individuals. Profiling relied on immunoSEQ multiplex PCR, and the TCRdb table lists in-frame clones only, not all of them. Here the sample spans 2 million to 2.5 million clones, 90% to 97% being singletons. What was sequenced was naive CD4+ T cells sorted from blood. These receptors all come from a man aged 18 to 29 in good health. CDR3s leave out the opening cysteine and the closing phenylalanine or tryptophan. Clone size is given for some rows only: seen once, a few or many times, or a class if the clone is expanded.

clone size	V gene	CDR3 length	J gene	CDR3 protein
.	TRBV27	12	TRBJ1-1	ASSLSVKISEAF
.	TRBV6-6	10	TRBJ2-1	ASSWTYNEQF
.	TRBV7-2	16	TRBJ2-3	ASSTGLAGTGYTDTQY
.	TRBV7-2	14	TRBJ2-1	ASSPRLIPGYNEQF
.	TRBV6-5	12	TRBJ1-1	ASSYGDRVAEAF
.	TRBV10-3	13	TRBJ2-7	AISFAGTLAYEQY
few	TRBV2	13	TRBJ1-6	ASSEGTGINSPLH
.	TRBV6-1	11	TRBJ1-5	ASSGQYNQPQH
.	TRBV7-2	14	TRBJ2-1	ASSFRGRGGYNEQF
.	TRBV19	12	TRBJ1-5	ASSIYPGNQPQH
.	TRBV25-1	11	TRBJ2-1	ASSEFEASEQF
.	TRBV18	13	TRBJ2-7	ASSGSPGQGFEQY
.	TRBV6-6	14	TRBJ2-2	ASSYRASPRGGELF
.	TRBV28	14	TRBJ2-3	ASHNEEGGPIDTQY
.	TRBV28	13	TRBJ2-1	ASSIRQLLYNEQF
.	TRBV5-1	12	TRBJ2-3	ASSFAAFTDTQY
.	TRBV6-1	13	TRBJ2-7	ASISLDRGVYEQY
once	TRBV5-4	12	TRBJ2-7	ASSLGTVAGEQY
.	TRBV9	12	TRBJ1-1	ASSVGQGGTEAF
.	TRBV25-1	11	TRBJ1-1	ASRDRLNTEAF
.	TRBV30	13	TRBJ2-3	AWSSGSGSTDTQY
.	TRBV6-6	13	TRBJ2-2	ASRPGTANTGELF
.	TRBV6-6	9	TRBJ2-3	ATLIRDTQY
.	TRBV7-2	15	TRBJ2-7	ASSSMDPGTSVYEQY
.	TRBV2	12	TRBJ1-6	ASRPGRENSPLH
.	TRBV27	17	TRBJ2-3	ASSLSERVWGGRPDTQY
.	TRBV6-1	11	TRBJ2-7	ASSDTGTYEQY
once	TRBV5-1	12	TRBJ1-1	ASSLGQGSYEAF
.	TRBV5-4	11	TRBJ2-2	ASSLMYTGELF
.	TRBV29-1	12	TRBJ2-2	SVRRGGNTGELF
.	TRBV5-6	10	TRBJ2-4	ASSLGSNIQY
.	TRBV10-3	14	TRBJ1-3	AISETQGELGNTIY
.	TRBV13	14	TRBJ2-7	ASSQTPQGNGREQY
.	TRBV7-2	14	TRBJ1-5	ASSLSFPAGNQPQH
.	TRBV7-9	8	TRBJ1-2	ASSLVDAL
.	TRBV19	15	TRBJ2-2	ASTTYGLAKNTGELF
once	TRBV21-1	16	TRBJ1-1	ASNRRVGTGTMNTEAF
.	TRBV28	13	TRBJ2-1	ASSFRTSGGNEQF
.	TRBV29-1	8	TRBJ1-2	SVAQGGYT
.	TRBV6-1	13	TRBJ1-6	ASSEGSPQGSPLH
.	TRBV5-6	9	TRBJ2-7	ASSSFYEQY
.	TRBV9	16	TRBJ2-6	ASSVDSGQGAGANVLT
.	TRBV7-9	13	TRBJ1-1	ASSLSAAFNTEAF
.	TRBV6-1	12	TRBJ2-7	ASSRTSGAYEQY
once	TRBV5-1	14	TRBJ2-7	ASSTSGTGLSYEQY
once	TRBV6-1	13	TRBJ1-1	ASSGRESLNTEAF
.	TRBV27	12	TRBJ1-2	ASSSDRGRYGYT
.	TRBV11-3	13	TRBJ2-1	ASSLGLAVYNEQF
.	TRBV28	12	TRBJ2-2	ASSLGVRTGELF
.	TRBV6-1	15	TRBJ2-5	ASSDYVTGARIQTQY
.	TRBV18	13	TRBJ1-5	ASSPSGQGNQPQH